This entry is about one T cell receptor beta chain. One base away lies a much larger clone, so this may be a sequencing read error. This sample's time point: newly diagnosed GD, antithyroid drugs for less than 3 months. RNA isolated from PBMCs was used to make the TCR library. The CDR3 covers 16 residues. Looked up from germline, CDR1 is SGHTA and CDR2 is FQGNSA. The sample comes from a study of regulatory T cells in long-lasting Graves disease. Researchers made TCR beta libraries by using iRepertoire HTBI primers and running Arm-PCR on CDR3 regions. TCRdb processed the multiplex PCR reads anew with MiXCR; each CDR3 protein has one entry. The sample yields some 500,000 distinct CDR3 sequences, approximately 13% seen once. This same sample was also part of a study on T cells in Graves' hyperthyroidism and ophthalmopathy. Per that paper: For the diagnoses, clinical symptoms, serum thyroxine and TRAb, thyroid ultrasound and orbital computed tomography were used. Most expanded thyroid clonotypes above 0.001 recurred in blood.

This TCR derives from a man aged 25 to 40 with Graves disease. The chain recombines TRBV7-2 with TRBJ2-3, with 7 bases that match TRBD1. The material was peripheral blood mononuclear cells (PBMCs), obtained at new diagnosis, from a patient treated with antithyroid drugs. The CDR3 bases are TGTGCCAGCAGCTTAGGTCAGGGGGTGGCCACAGATGCGCAGTATTTT. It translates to CASSLGQGVATDAQYF.